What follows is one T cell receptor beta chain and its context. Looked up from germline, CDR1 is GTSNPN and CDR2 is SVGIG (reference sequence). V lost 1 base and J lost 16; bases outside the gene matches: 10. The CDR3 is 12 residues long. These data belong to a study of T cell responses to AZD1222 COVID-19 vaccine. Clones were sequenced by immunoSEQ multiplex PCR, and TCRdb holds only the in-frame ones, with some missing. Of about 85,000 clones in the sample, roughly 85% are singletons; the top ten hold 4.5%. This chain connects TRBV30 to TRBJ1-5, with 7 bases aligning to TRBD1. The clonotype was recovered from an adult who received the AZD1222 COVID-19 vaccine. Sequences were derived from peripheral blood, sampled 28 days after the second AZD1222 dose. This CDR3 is CAWSGGGSPRHF. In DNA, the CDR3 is TGTGCCTGGAGTGGAGGGGGCTCCCCCAGACATTTT.